This T cell receptor (beta chain) emerged from a study of T cell clonotyping in hematopoietic cell transplantation. Study-wide results and caveats: Pathologically expanded recipient clonotypes increased progressively from day 30 to day 180 as diversity fell. No sorting was done, leaving CD4 and CD8 contributions mixed. Graft donor and pretransplant recipient Inverse Simpson Index values predicted broader posttransplant TCR diversity.

Recipient blood drawn about 28 days pretransplant and days 30, 100, 180 after. This clone was seen once. Its antigen remains unidentified. The data were produced by immunoSEQ multiplex PCR, yet TCRdb's version contains in-frame clones alone and is incomplete. The table has about 14,000 clones, 85% to 90% seen once. The CDR3 has 14 amino acids. CDR1 is SGHDT and CDR2 is YYEEEE in the germline V gene. Between the trimmed V and J ends, which lost 1 base and 5 bases, there was a span of 10 bases. Specimen: PBMCs, collected 100 days after allogeneic stem cell transplant. The sequence came from a male patient aged 45-60 years who had an allogeneic stem cell transplant from an unrelated donor, so T cells may come from the graft donor. Some clones in this sample may be carry-over from other donors' samples. The rearrangement uses TRBV5-6 and TRBJ2-1; D ambiguous. CDR3 nucleotide sequence: TGTGCCAGCAGCTTGTCACCGGTCGACAATGAGCAGTTCTTC. This codes for CASSLSPVDNEQFF. Full variable domain (missing parts from reference TRBV5-6 and TRBJ2-1): DAGVTQSPTHLIKTRGQQVTLRCSPKSGHDTVSWYQQALGQGPQFIFQYYEEEERQRGNFPDRFSGHQFPNYSSELNVNALLLGDSALYLCASSLSPVDNEQFFGPGTRLTVL.